This T cell receptor beta chain was sequenced for a study of blood T cell repertoires in COVID-19. Overall study: Whether acute or convalescent, the COVID-19 samples came from the United States, Italy and Spain. Sources were T cells, B-cell-depleted T cells, or PBMCs; the material itself was cDNA or gDNA.

Method: immunoSEQ multiplex PCR; TCRdb's copy keeps in-frame clones and lacks some. In the table there are about 210,000 clones, around four fifths of which are singletons. CDR3 size: 18 residues. V was pared by 2 bases and J by 2 bases, with 11 bases of the junction left unmatched. CDR1 MDHEN and CDR2 SYDVKM come from the germline V gene. The receptor's source is a woman between 45 and 65 years old with active or convalescent COVID-19. Sequencing was performed on peripheral blood. The gene calls are TRBV28 and TRBJ2-2; 7 bases align to TRBD1. In nucleotides, the CDR3 is TGTGCCAGCAGTTTAAATCCTGGGCAGGGGGTAAACACCGGGGAGCTGTTTTTT. As protein: CASSLNPGQGVNTGELFF.